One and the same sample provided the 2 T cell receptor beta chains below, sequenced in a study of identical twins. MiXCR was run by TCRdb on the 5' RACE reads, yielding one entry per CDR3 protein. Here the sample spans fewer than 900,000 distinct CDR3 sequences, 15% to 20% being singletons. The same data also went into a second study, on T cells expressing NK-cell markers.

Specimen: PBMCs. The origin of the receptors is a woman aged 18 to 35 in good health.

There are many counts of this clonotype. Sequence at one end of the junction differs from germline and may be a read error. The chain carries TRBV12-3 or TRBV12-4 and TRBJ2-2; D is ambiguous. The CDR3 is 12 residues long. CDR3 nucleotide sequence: TGCGCCAGCAGCTTCAACACCGGGGAGCTGTTTTTT. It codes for CASSFNTGELFF.

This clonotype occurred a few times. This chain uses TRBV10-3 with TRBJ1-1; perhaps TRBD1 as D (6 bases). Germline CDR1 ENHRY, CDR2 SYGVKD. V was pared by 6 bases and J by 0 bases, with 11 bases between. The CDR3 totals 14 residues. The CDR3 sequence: CAISAGQMNTEAFF. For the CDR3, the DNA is TGTGCCATCAGCGCTGGACAGATGAACACTGAAGCTTTCTTT.